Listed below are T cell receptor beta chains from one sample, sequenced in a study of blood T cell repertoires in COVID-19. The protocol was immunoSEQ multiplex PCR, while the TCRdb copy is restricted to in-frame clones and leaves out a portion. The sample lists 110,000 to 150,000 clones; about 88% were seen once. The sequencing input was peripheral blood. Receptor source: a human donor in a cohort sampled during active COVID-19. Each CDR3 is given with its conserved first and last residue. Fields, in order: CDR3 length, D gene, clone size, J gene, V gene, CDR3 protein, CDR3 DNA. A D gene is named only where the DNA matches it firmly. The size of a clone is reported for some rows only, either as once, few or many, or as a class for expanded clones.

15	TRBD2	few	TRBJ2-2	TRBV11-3	CASSFSGINTGELFF	TGTGCCAGCAGCTTCAGCGGGATCAACACCGGGGAGCTGTTTTTT
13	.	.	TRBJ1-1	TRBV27	CASRRVRVTEAFF	TGTGCCAGCAGACGGGTCCGGGTCACTGAAGCTTTCTTT
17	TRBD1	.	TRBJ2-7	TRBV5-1	CASSWGRSGTGSYEQYF	TGCGCCAGCAGCTGGGGTCGGTCCGGGACAGGGTCCTACGAGCAGTACTTC
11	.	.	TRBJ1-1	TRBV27	CASSFGLTFYF	TGTGCCAGCAGTTTCGGATTGACATTTTACTTT
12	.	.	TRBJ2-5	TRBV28	CATKGRGQTQYF	TGTGCCACGAAAGGGCGGGGGCAGACCCAGTACTTC
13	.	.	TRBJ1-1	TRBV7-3	CASSLTGGTEAFF	TGTGCCAGCAGCTTAACGGGGGGCACTGAAGCTTTCTTT
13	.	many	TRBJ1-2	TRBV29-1	CSVEGEGYYGYTF	TGCAGCGTTGAAGGGGAGGGCTACTATGGCTACACCTTC
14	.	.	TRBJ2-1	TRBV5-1	CASSFAETYNEQFF	TGCGCCAGCAGCTTCGCAGAGACATACAATGAGCAGTTCTTC
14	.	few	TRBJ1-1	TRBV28	CASRGTRVNTEAFF	TGTGCCAGCAGGGGGACTAGGGTTAACACTGAAGCTTTCTTT
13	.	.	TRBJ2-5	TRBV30	CAWSQDWKETQYF	TGTGCCTGGAGTCAGGATTGGAAAGAGACCCAGTACTTC
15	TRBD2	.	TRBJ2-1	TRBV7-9	CASGLAGPKNGEQFF	TGTGCCAGCGGGCTAGCGGGTCCCAAGAATGGTGAGCAGTTCTTC
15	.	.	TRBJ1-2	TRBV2	CASSQDRAVGYGYTF	TGTGCCAGCAGTCAGGACAGAGCCGTTGGCTATGGCTACACCTTC
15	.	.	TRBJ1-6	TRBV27	CASSLGYTKNSPLHF	TGTGCCAGCAGTTTAGGTTACACAAAGAATTCACCCCTCCACTTT
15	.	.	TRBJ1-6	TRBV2	CASSEQGLNNSPLHF	TGTGCCAGCAGTGAACAGGGACTCAATAATTCACCCCTCCACTTT
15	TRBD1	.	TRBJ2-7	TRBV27	CASSRTGGEGYEQYF	TGTGCCAGCAGCCGGACAGGGGGCGAAGGGTACGAGCAGTACTTC
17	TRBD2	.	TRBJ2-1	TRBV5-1	CASSPGRLAGVRNEQFF	TGCGCCAGCAGCCCGGGCCGACTAGCGGGAGTTAGGAATGAGCAGTTCTTC
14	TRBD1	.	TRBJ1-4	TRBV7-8	CASSLDRGREKLFF	TGTGCCAGCAGCTTAGACAGGGGGCGAGAAAAACTGTTTTTT
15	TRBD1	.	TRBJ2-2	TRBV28	CASSSGGPNTGELFF	TGTGCCAGCAGTTCAGGGGGCCCCAACACCGGGGAGCTGTTTTTT
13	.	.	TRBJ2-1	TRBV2	CASLEDTYNEQFF	TGTGCCAGCTTAGAGGATACTTACAATGAGCAGTTCTTC
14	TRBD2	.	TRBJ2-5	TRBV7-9	CASRLGTSGETQYF	TGTGCCAGCAGGTTAGGGACTAGCGGAGAGACCCAGTACTTC
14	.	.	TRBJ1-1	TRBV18	CASSPLPGNTEAFF	TGTGCCAGCTCACCACTCCCAGGGAACACTGAAGCTTTCTTT
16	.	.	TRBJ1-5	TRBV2	CASSERFRAGTQPQHF	TGTGCCAGCAGTGAAAGATTCAGGGCTGGTACTCAGCCCCAGCATTTT
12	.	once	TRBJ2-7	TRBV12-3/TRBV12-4	CASSRTGNEQYF	TGTGCCAGCAGCCGAACAGGGAACGAGCAGTACTTC
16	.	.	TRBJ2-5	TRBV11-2	CASSLSGGMYQETQYF	TGTGCCAGCAGCTTGAGTGGCGGGATGTACCAAGAGACCCAGTACTTC
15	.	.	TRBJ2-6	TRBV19	CASSKRFSGANVLTF	TGTGCCAGTAGTAAGAGGTTCTCTGGGGCCAACGTCCTGACTTTC
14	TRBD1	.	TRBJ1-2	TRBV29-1	CSVGTGGGVYGYTF	TGCAGCGTCGGGACAGGAGGGGGGGTCTATGGCTACACCTTC
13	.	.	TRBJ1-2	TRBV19	CATSGEGVYGYTF	TGTGCCACCTCCGGGGAGGGGGTCTATGGCTACACCTTC
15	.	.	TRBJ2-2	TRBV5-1	CASSLGSGNTGELFF	TGCGCCAGCAGCTTGGGTAGTGGGAACACCGGGGAGCTGTTTTTT
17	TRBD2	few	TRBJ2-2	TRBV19	CASSTPGLAANTGELFF	TGTGCCAGTAGTACTCCGGGACTAGCGGCGAACACCGGGGAGCTGTTTTTT
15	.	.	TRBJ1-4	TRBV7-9	CASSSLGGEVEKLFF	TGTGCCAGCAGCTCCCTGGGGGGAGAGGTAGAAAAACTGTTTTTT
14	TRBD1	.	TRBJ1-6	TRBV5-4	CASSIRGSNSPLHF	TGTGCCAGCAGCATCAGGGGGAGTAATTCACCCCTCCACTTT
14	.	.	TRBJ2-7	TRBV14	CASSLGRGLYEQYF	TGTGCCAGCAGCCTTGGACGGGGACTCTACGAGCAGTACTTC
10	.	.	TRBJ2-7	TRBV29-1	CSVGGLEQYF	TGCAGCGTTGGTGGGCTTGAGCAGTACTTC
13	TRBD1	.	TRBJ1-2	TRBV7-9	CASSPGQGDGYTF	TGTGCCAGCAGCCCGGGACAGGGGGATGGCTACACCTTC
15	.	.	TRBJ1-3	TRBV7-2	CASSPSGFSGNTIYF	TGTGCCAGCAGCCCGTCGGGTTTCTCTGGAAACACCATATATTTT
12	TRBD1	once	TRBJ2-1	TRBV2	CASRNRGHEQFF	TGTGCCAGTAGAAACAGGGGGCATGAGCAGTTCTTC
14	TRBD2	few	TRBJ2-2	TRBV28	CASRGAGVAGELFF	TGTGCCAGCAGAGGGGCGGGAGTTGCCGGGGAGCTGTTTTTT
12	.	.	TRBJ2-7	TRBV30	CAWTPSGYEQYF	TGTGCCTGGACCCCGAGTGGTTACGAGCAGTACTTC
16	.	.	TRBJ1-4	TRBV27	CASSSVPQGYNEKLFF	TGTGCCAGCAGTTCCGTCCCACAGGGCTATAATGAAAAACTGTTTTTT
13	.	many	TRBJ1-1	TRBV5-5	CASSLQVSTEAFF	TGTGCCAGCAGCTTACAGGTTTCCACTGAAGCTTTCTTT
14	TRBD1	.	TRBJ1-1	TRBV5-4	CASSLKQGATEAFF	TGTGCCAGCAGCTTGAAACAGGGGGCCACTGAAGCTTTCTTT